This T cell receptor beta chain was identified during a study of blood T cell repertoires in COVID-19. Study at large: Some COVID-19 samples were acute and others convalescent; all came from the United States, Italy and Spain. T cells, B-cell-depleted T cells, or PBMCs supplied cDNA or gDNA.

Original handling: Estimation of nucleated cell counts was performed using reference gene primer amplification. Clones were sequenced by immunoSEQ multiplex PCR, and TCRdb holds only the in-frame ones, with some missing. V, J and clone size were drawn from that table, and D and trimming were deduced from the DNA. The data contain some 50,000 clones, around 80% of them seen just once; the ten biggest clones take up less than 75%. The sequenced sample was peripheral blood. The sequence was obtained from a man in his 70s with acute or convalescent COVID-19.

This CDR3 is CASSYGSGNTGELFF. In DNA, the CDR3 is TGTGCCAGCAGTTATGGTAGCGGAAACACCGGGGAGCTGTTTTTT. The genes are TRBV6-5 and TRBJ2-2, with D possibly being TRBD2 (6 bases). CDR1 MNHEY and CDR2 SVGAGI come from the germline V gene. This CDR3 is 15 amino acids long. The V end lost 3 bases, the J end lost 2 bases, and 10 bases lay between the germline ends.